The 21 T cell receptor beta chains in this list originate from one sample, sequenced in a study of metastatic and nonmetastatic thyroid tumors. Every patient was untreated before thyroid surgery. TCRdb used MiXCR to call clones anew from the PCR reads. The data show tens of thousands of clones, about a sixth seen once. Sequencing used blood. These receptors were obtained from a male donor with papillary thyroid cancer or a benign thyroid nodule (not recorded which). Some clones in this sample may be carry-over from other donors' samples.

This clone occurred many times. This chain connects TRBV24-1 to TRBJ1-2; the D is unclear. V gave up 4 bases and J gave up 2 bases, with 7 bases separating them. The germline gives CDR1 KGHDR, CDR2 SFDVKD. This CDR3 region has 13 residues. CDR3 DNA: TGTGCCACCAGTGAGGGCGGCAACTATGGCTACACCTTC. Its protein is CATSEGGNYGYTF.

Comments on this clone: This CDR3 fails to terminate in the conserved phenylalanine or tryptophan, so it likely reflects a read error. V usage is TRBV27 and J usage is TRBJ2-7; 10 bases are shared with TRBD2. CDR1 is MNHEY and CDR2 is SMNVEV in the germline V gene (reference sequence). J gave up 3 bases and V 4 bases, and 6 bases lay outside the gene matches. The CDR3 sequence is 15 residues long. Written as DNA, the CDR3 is TGTGCCAGCAGTTCCGCTAGCGGGAGTCGCTACGAGCAGTACCTC. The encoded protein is CASSSASGSRYEQYL.

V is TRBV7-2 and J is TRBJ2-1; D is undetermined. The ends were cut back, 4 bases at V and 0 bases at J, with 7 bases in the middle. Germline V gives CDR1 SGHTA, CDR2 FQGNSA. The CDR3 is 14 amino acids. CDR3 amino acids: CASSSTSSYNEQFF. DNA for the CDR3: TGTGCCAGCAGCTCGACCAGCTCCTACAATGAGCAGTTCTTC.

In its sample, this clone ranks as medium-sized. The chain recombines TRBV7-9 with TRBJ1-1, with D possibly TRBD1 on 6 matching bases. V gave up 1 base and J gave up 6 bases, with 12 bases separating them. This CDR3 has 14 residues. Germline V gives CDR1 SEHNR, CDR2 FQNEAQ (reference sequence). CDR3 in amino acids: CASSLVSGDSEAFF. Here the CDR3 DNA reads TGTGCCAGCAGCTTAGTGTCAGGGGACTCTGAAGCTTTCTTT.

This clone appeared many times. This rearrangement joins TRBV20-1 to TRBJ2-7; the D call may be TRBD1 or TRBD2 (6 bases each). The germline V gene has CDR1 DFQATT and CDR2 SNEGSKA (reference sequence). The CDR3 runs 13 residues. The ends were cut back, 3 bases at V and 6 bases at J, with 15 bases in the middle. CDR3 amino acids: CSARAQGRSEQYF. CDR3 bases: TGCAGTGCTAGGGCTCAGGGGAGGAGCGAGCAGTACTTC.

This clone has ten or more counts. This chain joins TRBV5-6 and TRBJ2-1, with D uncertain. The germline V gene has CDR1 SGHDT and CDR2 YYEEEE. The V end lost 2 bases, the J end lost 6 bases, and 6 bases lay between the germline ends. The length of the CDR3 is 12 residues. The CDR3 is CASSLGSNEQFF. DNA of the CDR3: TGTGCCAGCAGCTTAGGCTCCAATGAGCAGTTCTTC.

The CDR3 is CASSLRVGTGDDNQPQHF. CDR3 DNA sequence: TGTGCCAGCAGCTTAAGGGTCGGGACAGGGGATGACAATCAGCCCCAGCATTTT. The chain is built from TRBV7-3 and TRBJ1-5, with 10 bases that match TRBD1. The CDR3 covers 18 residues. CDR1 and CDR2 (germline): SGHTA, FQGTGA. The trim removed 1 base at V and 3 bases at J, leaving 9 bases unmatched. Together with reference TRBV7-3 and TRBJ1-5, the CDR3 gives the full variable domain: GAGVSQTPSNKVTEKGKYVELRCDPISGHTALYWYRQSLGQGPEFLIYFQGTGAADDSGLPNDRFFAVRPEGSVSTLKIQRTERGDSAVYLCASSLRVGTGDDNQPQHFGDGTRLSIL.

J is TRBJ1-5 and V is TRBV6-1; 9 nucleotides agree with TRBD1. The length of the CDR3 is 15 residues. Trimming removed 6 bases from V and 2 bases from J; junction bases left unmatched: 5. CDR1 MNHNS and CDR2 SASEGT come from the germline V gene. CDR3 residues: CASRLTGGGNQPQHF. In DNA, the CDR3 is TGTGCCAGCAGACTGACAGGGGGGGGCAATCAGCCCCAGCATTTT.

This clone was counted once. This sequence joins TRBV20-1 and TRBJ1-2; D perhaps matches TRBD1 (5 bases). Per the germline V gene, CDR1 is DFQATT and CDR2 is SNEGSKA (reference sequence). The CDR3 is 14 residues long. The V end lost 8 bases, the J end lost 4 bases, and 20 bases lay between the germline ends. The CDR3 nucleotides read TGCAGTTCTACGGTTGTGGGGCTCGGCTATGGCTACACCTTC. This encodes CSSTVVGLGYGYTF.

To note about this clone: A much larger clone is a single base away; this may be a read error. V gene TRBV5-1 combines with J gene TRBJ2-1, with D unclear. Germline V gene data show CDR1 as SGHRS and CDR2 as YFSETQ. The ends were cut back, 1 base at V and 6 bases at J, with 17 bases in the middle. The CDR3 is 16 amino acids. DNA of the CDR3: TGCGCCAGCAGCTTGTCCAGTTATGAGTTGTTCAATGAGCAGTTCTTC. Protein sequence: CASSLSSYELFNEQFF.

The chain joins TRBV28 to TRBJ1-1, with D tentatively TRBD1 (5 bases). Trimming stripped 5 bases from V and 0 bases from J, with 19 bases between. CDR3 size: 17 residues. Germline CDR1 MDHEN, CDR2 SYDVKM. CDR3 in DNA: TGTGCCAGCAGTAACATAAGGGGTAGGAGCATGAACACTGAAGCTTTCTTT. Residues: CASSNIRGRSMNTEAFF.

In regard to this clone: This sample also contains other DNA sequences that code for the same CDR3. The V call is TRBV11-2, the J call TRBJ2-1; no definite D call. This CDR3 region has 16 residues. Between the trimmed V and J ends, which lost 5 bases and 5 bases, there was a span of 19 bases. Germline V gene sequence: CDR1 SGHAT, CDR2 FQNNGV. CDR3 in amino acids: CASSLQSQVGNNEQFF. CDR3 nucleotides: TGTGCCAGCAGCCTCCAGTCTCAAGTTGGGAACAATGAGCAGTTCTTC.

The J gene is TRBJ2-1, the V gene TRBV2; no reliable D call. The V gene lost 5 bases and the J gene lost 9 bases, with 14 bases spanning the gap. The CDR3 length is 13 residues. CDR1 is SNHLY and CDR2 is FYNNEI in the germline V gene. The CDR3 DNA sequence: TGTGCCAGCAGTATGAGAACCAACAGTGAGCAGTTCTTC. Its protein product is CASSMRTNSEQFF.

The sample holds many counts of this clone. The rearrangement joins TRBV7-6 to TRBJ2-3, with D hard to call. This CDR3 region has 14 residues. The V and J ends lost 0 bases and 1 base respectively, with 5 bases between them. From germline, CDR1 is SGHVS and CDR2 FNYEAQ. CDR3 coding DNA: TGTGCCAGCAGCTTAGCAACCGGCACAGATACGCAGTATTTT. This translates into CASSLATGTDTQYF.

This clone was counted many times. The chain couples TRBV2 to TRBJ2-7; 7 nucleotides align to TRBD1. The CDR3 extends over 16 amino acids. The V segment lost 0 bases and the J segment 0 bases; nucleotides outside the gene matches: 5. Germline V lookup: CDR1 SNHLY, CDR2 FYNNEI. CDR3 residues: CASSEAVGQDSYEQYF. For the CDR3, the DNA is TGTGCCAGCAGTGAAGCCGTTGGACAGGACTCCTACGAGCAGTACTTC.

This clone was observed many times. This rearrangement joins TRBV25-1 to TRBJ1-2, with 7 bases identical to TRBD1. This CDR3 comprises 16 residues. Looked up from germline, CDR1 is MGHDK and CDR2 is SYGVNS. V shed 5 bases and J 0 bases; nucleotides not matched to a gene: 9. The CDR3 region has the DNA TGTGCCAGCAGTTATGACAGGGTCGGTGCTAACTATGGCTACACCTTC. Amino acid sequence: CASSYDRVGANYGYTF.

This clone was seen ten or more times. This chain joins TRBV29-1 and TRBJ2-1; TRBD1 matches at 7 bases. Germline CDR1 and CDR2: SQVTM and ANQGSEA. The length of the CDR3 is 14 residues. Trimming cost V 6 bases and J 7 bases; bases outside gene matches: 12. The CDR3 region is CSVETGPSRNEQFF. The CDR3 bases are TGCAGCGTGGAGACAGGGCCATCTCGGAATGAGCAGTTCTTC.

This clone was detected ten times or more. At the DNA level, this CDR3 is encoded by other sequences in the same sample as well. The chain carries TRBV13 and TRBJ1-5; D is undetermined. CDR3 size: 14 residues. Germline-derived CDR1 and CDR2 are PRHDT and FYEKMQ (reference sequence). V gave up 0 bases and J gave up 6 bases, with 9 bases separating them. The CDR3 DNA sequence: TGTGCCAGCAGCTTAGGTGGCGCACTTCAGCCCCAGCATTTT. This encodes CASSLGGALQPQHF.

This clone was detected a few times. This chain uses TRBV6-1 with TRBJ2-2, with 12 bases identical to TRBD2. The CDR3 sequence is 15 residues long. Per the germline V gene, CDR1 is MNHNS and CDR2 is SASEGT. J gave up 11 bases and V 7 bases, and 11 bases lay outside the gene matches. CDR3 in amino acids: CASIGASGGAVELFF. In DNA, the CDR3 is TGTGCCAGCATTGGGGCTAGCGGGGGGGCAGTTGAGCTGTTTTTT.

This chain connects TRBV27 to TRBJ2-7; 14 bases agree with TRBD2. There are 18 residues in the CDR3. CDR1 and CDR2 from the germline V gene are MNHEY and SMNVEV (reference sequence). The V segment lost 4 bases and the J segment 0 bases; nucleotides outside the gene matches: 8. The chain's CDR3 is CASSSTGTSGGVSYEQYF. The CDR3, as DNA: TGTGCCAGCAGTTCGACCGGGACTAGCGGGGGAGTCTCCTACGAGCAGTACTTC.

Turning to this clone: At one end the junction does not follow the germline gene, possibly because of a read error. The CDR3, as DNA: TGCAGTGCTAGGGGTCTAGCGGGTATCAATGATCAGTTCTTC. It is translated as CSARGLAGINDQFF. This chain links TRBV20-1 with TRBJ2-1; 8 bases align to TRBD2. The germline CDR1 and CDR2 sequences are DFQATT and SNEGSKA (reference sequence). The CDR3 length is 14 residues.